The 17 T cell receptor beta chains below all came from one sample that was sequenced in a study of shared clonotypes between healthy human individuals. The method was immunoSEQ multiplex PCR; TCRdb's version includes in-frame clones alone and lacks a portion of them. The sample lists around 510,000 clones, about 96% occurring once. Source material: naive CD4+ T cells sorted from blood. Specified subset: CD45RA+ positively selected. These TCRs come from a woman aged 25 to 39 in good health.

CDR3 sequence: CASSYLGKETQYF. The CDR3 DNA reads TGTGCCAGCAGTTACCTGGGTAAGGAGACCCAGTACTTC. This rearrangement joins TRBV6-6 to TRBJ2-5, with no clear D. Germline V CDR1 and CDR2: MNHNY, SVGAGI (reference sequence). Trimming shortened V by 2 bases and J by 5 bases, and 9 bases separated the two germline ends. This CDR3 spans 13 amino acids.

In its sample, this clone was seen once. The CDR3 DNA reads as TGTGCCAGTAGTCGGGACTGGCGTGTCAATGAGCAGTTCTTC. Translating it yields CASSRDWRVNEQFF. The chain recombines TRBV19 with TRBJ2-1; possible D gene TRBD2, 6 bases. Trimming took 5 bases from V and 6 from J, leaving 14 bases between them. This CDR3 has 14 residues. CDR1 and CDR2 from the germline V gene are LNHDA and SQIVND (reference sequence).

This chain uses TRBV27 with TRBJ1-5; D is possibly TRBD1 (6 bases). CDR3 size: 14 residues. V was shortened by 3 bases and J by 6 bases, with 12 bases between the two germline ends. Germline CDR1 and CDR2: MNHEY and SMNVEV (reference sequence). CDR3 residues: CASSFNRESQPQHF. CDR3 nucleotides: TGTGCCAGCAGTTTTAACAGGGAGAGTCAGCCCCAGCATTTT.

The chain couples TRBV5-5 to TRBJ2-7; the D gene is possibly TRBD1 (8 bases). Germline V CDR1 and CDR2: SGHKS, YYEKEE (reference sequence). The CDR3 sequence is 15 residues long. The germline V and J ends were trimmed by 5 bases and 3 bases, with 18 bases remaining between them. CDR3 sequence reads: CASRLGQGGYYEQYF. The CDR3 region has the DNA TGTGCCAGCAGACTAGGACAGGGAGGGTACTACGAGCAGTACTTC.

The CDR3 DNA reads TGTGCCAGCAGCTTAGCGGGACCGGCGGGGACGCAGTATTTT. Residues: CASSLAGPAGTQYF. The chain carries TRBV13 and TRBJ2-3; a possible D gene is TRBD2 (6 bases). The CDR3 totals 14 residues. The V end lost 1 base, the J end lost 9 bases, and 14 bases lay between the germline ends. Germline V lookup: CDR1 PRHDT, CDR2 FYEKMQ (reference sequence).

For the CDR3, the DNA is TGTGCCAGCAGTTTGTCCCCCGTAGTTGGATACGAGCAGTACTTC. This translates into CASSLSPVVGYEQYF. The rearrangement links TRBV28 to TRBJ2-5, with unresolved D. Matching the DNA end better, TRBJ2-7 makes the J call doubtful. The CDR3 sequence is 15 residues long. CDR1 and CDR2 (germline): MDHEN, SYDVKM.

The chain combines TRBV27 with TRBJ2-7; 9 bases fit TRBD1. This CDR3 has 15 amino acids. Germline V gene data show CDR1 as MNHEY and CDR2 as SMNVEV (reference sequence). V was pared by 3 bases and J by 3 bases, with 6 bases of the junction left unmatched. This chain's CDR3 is CASSFLGQGDYEQYF. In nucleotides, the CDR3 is TGTGCCAGCAGTTTTTTGGGACAGGGAGACTACGAGCAGTACTTC.

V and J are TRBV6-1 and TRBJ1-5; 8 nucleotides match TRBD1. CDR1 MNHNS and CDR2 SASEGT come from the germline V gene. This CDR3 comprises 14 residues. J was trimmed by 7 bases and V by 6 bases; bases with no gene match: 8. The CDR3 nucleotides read TGTGCCAGCAGGGACAGGGAGGGCCGACAGCCCCAGCATTTT. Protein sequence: CASRDREGRQPQHF.

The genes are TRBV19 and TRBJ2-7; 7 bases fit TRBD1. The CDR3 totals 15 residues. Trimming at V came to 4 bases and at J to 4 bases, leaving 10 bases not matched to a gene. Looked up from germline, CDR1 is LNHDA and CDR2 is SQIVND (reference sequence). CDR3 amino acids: CASSTKTGPPYEQYF. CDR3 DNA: TGTGCCAGTAGTACCAAGACAGGGCCGCCATACGAGCAGTACTTC.

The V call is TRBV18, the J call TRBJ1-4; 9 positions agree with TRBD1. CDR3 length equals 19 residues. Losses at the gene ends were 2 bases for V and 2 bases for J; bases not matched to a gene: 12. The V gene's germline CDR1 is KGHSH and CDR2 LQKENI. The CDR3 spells CASSPRNPQGAVTNEKLFF. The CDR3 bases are TGTGCCAGCTCACCAAGAAACCCACAGGGGGCGGTGACTAATGAAAAACTGTTTTTT. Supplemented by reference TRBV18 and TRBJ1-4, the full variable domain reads NAGVMQNPRHLVRRRGQEARLRCSPMKGHSHVYWYRQLPEEGLKFMVYLQKENIIDESGMPKERFSAEFPKEGPSILRIQQVVRGDSAAYFCASSPRNPQGAVTNEKLFFGSGTQLSVL.

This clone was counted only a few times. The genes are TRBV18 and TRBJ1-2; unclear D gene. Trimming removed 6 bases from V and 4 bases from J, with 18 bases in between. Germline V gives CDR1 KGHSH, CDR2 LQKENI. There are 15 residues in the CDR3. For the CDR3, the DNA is TGTGCCAGCTCGTCGAATGGGAGAGACCCCTATGGCTACACCTTC. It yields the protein CASSSNGRDPYGYTF.

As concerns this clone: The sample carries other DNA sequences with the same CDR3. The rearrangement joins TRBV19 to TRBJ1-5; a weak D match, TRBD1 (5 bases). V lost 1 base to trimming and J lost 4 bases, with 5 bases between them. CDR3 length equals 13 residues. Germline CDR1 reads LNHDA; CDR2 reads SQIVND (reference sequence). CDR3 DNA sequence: TGTGCCAGTAGTATAGCAGGGAATCAGCCCCAGCATTTT. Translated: CASSIAGNQPQHF.

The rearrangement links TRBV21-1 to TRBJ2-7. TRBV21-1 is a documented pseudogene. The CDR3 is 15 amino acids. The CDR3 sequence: CASSKVRWQTYEQYF. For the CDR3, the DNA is TGTGCCAGCAGCAAAGTCCGGTGGCAGACCTACGAGCAGTACTTC.

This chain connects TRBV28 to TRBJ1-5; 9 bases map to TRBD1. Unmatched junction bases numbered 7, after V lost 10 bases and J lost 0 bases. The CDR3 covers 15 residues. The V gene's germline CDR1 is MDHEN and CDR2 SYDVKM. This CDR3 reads CATYPGQGSNQPQHF. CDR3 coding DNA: TGTGCCACCTATCCGGGACAGGGTAGCAATCAGCCCCAGCATTTT.

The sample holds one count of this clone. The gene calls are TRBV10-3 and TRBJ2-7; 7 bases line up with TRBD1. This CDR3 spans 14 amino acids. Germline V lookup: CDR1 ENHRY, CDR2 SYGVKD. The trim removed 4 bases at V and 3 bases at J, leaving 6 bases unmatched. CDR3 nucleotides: TGTGCCATCAGTGTAGAGGACAGGAACTACGAGCAGTACTTC. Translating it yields CAISVEDRNYEQYF.

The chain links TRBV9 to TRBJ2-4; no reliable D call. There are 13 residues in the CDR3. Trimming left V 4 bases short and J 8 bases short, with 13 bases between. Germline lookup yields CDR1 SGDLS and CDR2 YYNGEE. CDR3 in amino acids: CASSPANRDIQYF. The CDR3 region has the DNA TGTGCCAGCAGCCCCGCTAATAGGGACATTCAGTACTTC.

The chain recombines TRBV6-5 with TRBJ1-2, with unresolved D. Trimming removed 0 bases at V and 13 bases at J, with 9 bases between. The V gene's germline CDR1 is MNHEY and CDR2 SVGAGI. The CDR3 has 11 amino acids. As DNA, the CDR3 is TGTGCCAGCAGTTACTCGGACCGGGTCACCTTC. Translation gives CASSYSDRVTF.